This TCR beta chain was recovered during a study of graft-versus-host responses after intestinal transplantation. Looking at the study overall: Transplantation in recipients was multivisceral, liver-intestinal, or isolated intestinal.

V was clipped by 5 bases and J by 5 bases; unmatched bases: 9. The length of the CDR3 is 17 residues. The germline V gene encodes CDR1 SEHNR and CDR2 FQNEAQ (reference sequence). A remark on this clone: Its matching antigen is unknown.

TCRdb keeps only in-frame clones here, not all; method: immunoSEQ multiplex PCR. The repertoire holds approximately 86,000 clones, with approximately 90% as singletons. The chain links TRBV7-9 to TRBJ2-2, with 12 bases fitting TRBD2. The sequence was collected from a human donor who was the organ donor for an intestinal transplant. Source: unstimulated CD8+ T cells sorted from spleen or lymph node cells, taken before transplant. CDR3 DNA sequence: TGTGCCAGCAGCCCTACTAGCGGGGGGCCGGGGACCGGGGAGCTGTTTTTT. This gives the protein CASSPTSGGPGTGELFF.